Listed here are 5 T cell receptor beta chains from one sample, sequenced in a study of radiation and T cells in renal cell carcinoma. Assay: immunoSEQ multiplex PCR; the TCRdb copy retains only in-frame clones and omits some. This table holds about 130,000 clones, about 88% found once. Stated time point: blood 2 weeks post-SBRT. Regarding treatment: 15 Gy SBRT to primary tumor, nephrectomy 4 weeks later. Material: blood, obtained from a patient whose treatment included radiotherapy and nephrectomy. These receptors originate from a woman aged 70 to 79 with renal cell carcinoma.

The chain links TRBV9 to TRBJ1-4; D ambiguous. This CDR3 comprises 16 residues. Looked up from germline, CDR1 is SGDLS and CDR2 is YYNGEE. Trimming removed 0 bases at V and 4 bases at J, with 13 bases between. Here the CDR3 DNA reads TGTGCCAGCAGCGTAGGGCCCGGAAACAATAATGAAAAACTGTTTTTT. Translating it yields CASSVGPGNNNEKLFF.

The V and J genes are TRBV5-5 and TRBJ1-3, with D unresolved. The germline V and J ends were trimmed by 0 bases and 2 bases, with 12 bases remaining between them. The CDR3 contains 16 residues. Per germline, CDR1 SGHKS and CDR2 YYEKEE (reference sequence). CDR3 nucleotides: TGTGCCAGCAGCTTGGTAACGTGGGGAACTGGAAACACCATATATTTT. This codes for CASSLVTWGTGNTIYF.

This rearrangement joins TRBV5-6 to TRBJ1-1, with D unclear. The CDR3 has 14 amino acids. Trimming removed 0 bases at V and 4 bases at J, with 10 bases between. Germline assignment: CDR1 SGHDT and CDR2 YYEEEE. The CDR3 spells CASSLGPRGTEAFF. DNA of the CDR3: TGTGCCAGCAGCTTGGGACCCCGAGGCACTGAAGCTTTCTTT.

The gene calls are TRBV27 and TRBJ2-7; 7 bases are a match to TRBD1. This CDR3 comprises 13 residues. Looked up from germline, CDR1 is MNHEY and CDR2 is SMNVEV (reference sequence). The V gene end was trimmed by 5 bases and the J gene end by 4 bases; junction bases not matched to a gene: 5. For the CDR3, the DNA is TGTGCCAGCAGTCTCAGACAGGGTTACGAGCAGTACTTC. This encodes CASSLRQGYEQYF.

V is TRBV10-2 and J is TRBJ2-7; TRBD1 matches 11 bases. V gave up 6 bases and J gave up 5 bases; unmatched junction bases: 6. Per germline, CDR1 WSHSY and CDR2 SAAADI. The CDR3 is made up of 14 amino acids. CDR3 protein: CASRGTGGLDEQYF. The CDR3 DNA follows: TGCGCCAGCAGAGGGACAGGGGGTCTTGACGAGCAGTACTTC.